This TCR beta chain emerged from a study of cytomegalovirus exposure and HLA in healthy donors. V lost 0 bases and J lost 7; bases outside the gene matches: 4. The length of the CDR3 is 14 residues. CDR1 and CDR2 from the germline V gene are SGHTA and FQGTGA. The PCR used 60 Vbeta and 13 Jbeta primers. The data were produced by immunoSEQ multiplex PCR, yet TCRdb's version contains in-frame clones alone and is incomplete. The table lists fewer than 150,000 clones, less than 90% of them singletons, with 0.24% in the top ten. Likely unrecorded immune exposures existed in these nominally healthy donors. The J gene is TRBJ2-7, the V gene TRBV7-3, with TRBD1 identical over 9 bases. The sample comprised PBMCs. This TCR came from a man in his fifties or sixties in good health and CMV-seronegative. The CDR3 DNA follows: TGTGCCAGCAGCTTAACGGGGACAGGGAAAGAGCAGTACTTC. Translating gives CASSLTGTGKEQYF. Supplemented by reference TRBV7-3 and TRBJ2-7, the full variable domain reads GAGVSQTPSNKVTEKGKYVELRCDPISGHTALYWYRQSLGQGPEFLIYFQGTGAADDSGLPNDRFFAVRPEGSVSTLKIQRTERGDSAVYLCASSLTGTGKEQYFGPGTRLTVT.